These 28 T cell receptor beta chains came from one sample sequenced in a study of blood T cell repertoires in COVID-19. Assay used: immunoSEQ multiplex PCR; TCRdb lists only in-frame clones, some missing. The sample lists around 370,000 clones, 88% seen once, with roughly 1.2% in the top ten. Sequencing input: PBMCs or T cells enriched from blood (not recorded which). All receptors derive from a woman younger than 30 who had recovered from COVID-19.

This clone was detected once. The final CDR3 position lacks the conserved phenylalanine or tryptophan, pointing to a likely read error. Because the CDR3's place on the DNA is in doubt, the DNA is left out and the CDR3 is given as listed by TCRdb. The V gene is TRBV7-7, the J gene TRBJ1-2; the tabulated D call, TRBD1, remains unverified against the DNA. The CDR3 has 11 residues if both end residues are counted. Germline lookup yields CDR1 SSHAT and CDR2 FNYEAQ (reference sequence). The CDR3 here is CASSLDRGSTV.

This sequence joins TRBV18 and TRBJ2-7; TRBD1 matches 7 bases. Germline CDR1 KGHSH, CDR2 LQKENI. The CDR3 is made up of 16 amino acids. Trimming at V came to 5 bases and at J to 5 bases, leaving 15 bases not matched to a gene. The CDR3 DNA is TGTGCCAGCTCAGCCACTCCAGGGACAGTGGTTGACGAGCAGTACTTC. This gives the protein CASSATPGTVVDEQYF.

V usage is TRBV15 and J usage is TRBJ1-2; perhaps TRBD1 as D (5 bases). With 0 bases removed from V and 8 bases from J, the gap between germline ends came to 16 bases. Germline V lookup: CDR1 LNHNV, CDR2 YYDKDF (reference sequence). The CDR3 has 15 residues. CDR3 DNA sequence: TGTGCCACCAGCAGAGATAGGGGCCTTGGTTCCGGCTACACCTTC. Its translation: CATSRDRGLGSGYTF.

The gene calls are TRBV6-1 and TRBJ1-1; D unresolved. The CDR3 runs to 15 residues. Germline V gene data show CDR1 as MNHNS and CDR2 as SASEGT. Trimming shortened V by 1 base and J by 1 base, and 10 bases separated the two germline ends. CDR3 region: CASSEVSVRNTEAFF. The CDR3 DNA sequence: TGTGCCAGCAGTGAAGTATCGGTGAGGAACACTGAAGCTTTCTTT.

The chain uses TRBV7-6 and TRBJ2-7; D perhaps matches TRBD2 (6 bases). Per germline, CDR1 SGHVS and CDR2 FNYEAQ. V lost 5 bases and J lost 4, with 18 bases in between. This CDR3 region has 15 residues. The CDR3 sequence is CASSGRETARYEQYF. The CDR3 DNA reads as TGTGCCAGCAGCGGCCGGGAGACAGCAAGATACGAGCAGTACTTC.

The chain is built from TRBV19 and TRBJ1-5, with a weak D call TRBD1 (6 bases). The CDR3 is 15 amino acids. Germline CDR1 is LNHDA and CDR2 is SQIVND (reference sequence). Trimming took 3 bases from V and 5 from J, leaving 14 bases between them. The CDR3 DNA reads as TGTGCCAGTAGTATTAACGGGCCAGGGGATCAGCCCCAGCATTTT. Amino acids: CASSINGPGDQPQHF.

This chain connects TRBV4-3 to TRBJ1-5; no clear D. Germline V gene sequence: CDR1 LGHNA, CDR2 YSLEER. The CDR3 is 13 residues long. V shed 4 bases and J shed 6 bases, with 10 bases lying between them. The DNA of the CDR3 is TGCGCCAGCAGCCTCGAGTCTTCTCAGCCCCAGCATTTT. Its translation: CASSLESSQPQHF.

The chain is built from TRBV21-1 and TRBJ2-7; TRBD1 is the table's D call and was not checked against the DNA. TRBV21-1 is a known pseudogene. The CDR3 totals 13 residues. This CDR3 is CASSKRRNYEQYF. Here the CDR3 DNA reads TGTGCCAGCAGCAAACGCAGAAACTACGAGCAGTACTTC.

V usage is TRBV19 and J usage is TRBJ2-2; 8 bases are shared with TRBD1. The CDR3 length is 15 residues. V trimming: 5 bases; J trimming: 3 bases; junction bases outside the gene matches: 5. CDR1 LNHDA and CDR2 SQIVND come from the germline V gene (reference sequence). The CDR3 DNA reads TGTGCCAGTAGTGAGTGGACAGGGTACACCGGGGAGCTGTTTTTT. Amino acid sequence: CASSEWTGYTGELFF.

CDR3 protein: CASSFDPPGHIYTPLHF. CDR3 DNA: TGTGCCAGCAGCTTTGACCCGCCGGGACATATCTACACACCCCTCCACTTT. V usage is TRBV5-5 and J usage is TRBJ1-6; a weak D match, TRBD1 (6 bases). The CDR3 is 17 residues long. V lost 2 bases, J lost 11 bases, and 23 bases lay in between. In germline, CDR1 is SGHKS, CDR2 YYEKEE (reference sequence).

This chain links TRBV25-1 with TRBJ2-7; TRBD1 might be the D (7 bases). V shed 5 bases and J shed 4 bases, with 15 bases lying between them. CDR1 MGHDK and CDR2 SYGVNS come from the germline V gene. The CDR3 length is 14 residues. CDR3 nucleotides: TGTGCCAGCAGTTCGCCAGGGGGGAAGTACGAGCAGTACTTC. Translation gives CASSSPGGKYEQYF.

The rearrangement uses TRBV28 and TRBJ2-3; TRBD2 matches 7 bases. This CDR3 has 17 amino acids. With 4 bases clipped from V and 5 bases from J, the junction kept 15 bases outside the gene matches. Germline-derived CDR1 and CDR2 are MDHEN and SYDVKM. In DNA, the CDR3 is TGTGCCAGCAGTTCAAGTGTCGGGGGGAAAAGACTAGATACGCAGTATTTT. Translated: CASSSSVGGKRLDTQYF. The complete variable domain, with remaining parts taken from reference TRBV28 and TRBJ2-3, reads DVKVTQSSRYLVKRTGEKVFLECVQDMDHENMFWYRQDPGLGLRLIYFSYDVKMKEKGDIPEGYSVSREKKERFSLILESASTNQTSMYLCASSSSVGGKRLDTQYFGPGTRLTVL.

In DNA, the CDR3 is TGTGCCAGCGTTGGGGAGTACGAGCAGTACTTC. Encoded protein: CASVGEYEQYF. The genes are TRBV5-4 and TRBJ2-7; a weak D match, TRBD2 (5 bases). The V gene's germline CDR1 is SGHNT and CDR2 YYREEE (reference sequence). V dropped 7 bases and J dropped 4 bases, with 9 bases sitting between them. The CDR3 is 11 amino acids.

V is TRBV7-9 and J is TRBJ2-4; 9 positions agree with TRBD1. The germline gives CDR1 SEHNR, CDR2 FQNEAQ (reference sequence). Trimming removed 3 bases from V and 0 bases from J; junction bases left unmatched: 9. There are 18 residues in the CDR3. CDR3 coding DNA: TGTGCCAGCAGCTTGCTGACAGGGGGGGAAATAGCCAAAAACATTCAGTACTTC. This translates into CASSLLTGGEIAKNIQYF. Combining the CDR3 with reference TRBV7-9 and TRBJ2-4 gives the whole variable domain DTGVSQNPRHKITKRGQNVTFRCDPISEHNRLYWYRQTLGQGPEFLTYFQNEAQLEKSRLLSDRFSAERPKGSFSTLEIQRTEQGDSAMYLCASSLLTGGEIAKNIQYFGAGTRLSVL.

V and J are TRBV6-5 and TRBJ2-5; 8 positions agree with TRBD1. Unmatched junction bases numbered 4, after V lost 5 bases and J lost 5 bases. The germline gives CDR1 MNHEY, CDR2 SVGAGI. The CDR3 loop spans 13 amino acids. The CDR3 loop reads CASSHGQGETQYF. CDR3 DNA: TGTGCCAGCAGTCACGGACAGGGTGAGACCCAGTACTTC.

This chain links TRBV4-1 with TRBJ1-6; D is perhaps TRBD1 (5 bases). Looked up from germline, CDR1 is MGHRA and CDR2 is YSYEKL. This CDR3 is 16 amino acids long. V was pared by 6 bases and J by 0 bases, with 12 bases between. The CDR3 is CASRPPGYSYNSPLHF. The CDR3 DNA reads TGCGCCAGCAGACCACCAGGGTACTCCTATAATTCACCCCTCCACTTT.

The chain couples TRBV5-1 to TRBJ1-6; no clear D gene. CDR3 length: 15 residues. Between the trimmed V and J ends, which lost 4 bases and 7 bases, there was a span of 15 bases. Germline V gene sequence: CDR1 SGHRS, CDR2 YFSETQ. DNA for the CDR3: TGCGCCAGCAGCGCCGTTGGCAGTCACAATTCACCCCTCCACTTT. Residues: CASSAVGSHNSPLHF.

This clone was detected once. The chain employs TRBV5-6 and TRBJ2-5, with D maybe TRBD1 (6 bases). In germline, CDR1 is SGHDT, CDR2 YYEEEE. V lost 4 bases and J 5 bases, leaving 15 bases between the germline ends. The CDR3 spans 14 residues. CDR3 sequence reads: CASSTGTPLETQYF. CDR3 nucleotides: TGTGCCAGCAGCACCGGGACACCACTGGAGACCCAGTACTTC.

The chain recombines TRBV2 with TRBJ1-2; maybe TRBD1 (5 bases). The V and J ends lost 2 bases and 0 bases respectively, with 16 bases between them. The CDR3 spans 17 residues. Per the germline V gene, CDR1 is SNHLY and CDR2 is FYNNEI. The CDR3 here is CASSEPRVESANYGYTF. The CDR3 bases are TGTGCCAGCAGTGAACCCAGGGTGGAATCAGCTAACTATGGCTACACCTTC.

The chain combines TRBV29-1 with TRBJ2-3; TRBD2 is a possible D gene (6 bases). Germline V gene data show CDR1 as SQVTM and CDR2 as ANQGSEA. Trimming took 4 bases from V and 6 from J, leaving 14 bases between them. The CDR3 extends over 13 amino acids. CDR3 in amino acids: CSVAPTAGDTQYF. The CDR3 DNA reads TGCAGCGTTGCCCCCACGGCGGGGGATACGCAGTATTTT.

The chain uses TRBV10-2 and TRBJ2-2; D might be TRBD1 (5 bases). The germline CDR1 and CDR2 sequences are WSHSY and SAAADI. The V gene lost 8 bases and the J gene lost 1 base, with 11 bases spanning the gap. The CDR3 runs to 14 residues. CDR3 bases: TGCGCCAGCCAAGGACATCTGAACACCGGGGAGCTGTTTTTT. It codes for CASQGHLNTGELFF.

The chain uses TRBV10-3 and TRBJ2-7; TRBD1 aligns across 10 bases. This CDR3 contains 16 residues. The ends lost 3 bases at V and 2 bases at J; junction bases unmatched: 7. From germline, CDR1 is ENHRY and CDR2 SYGVKD. Written as DNA, the CDR3 is TGTGCCATCAGTGACCCCGGGACAGGGGTCCCCTACGAGCAGTACTTC. The encoded protein is CAISDPGTGVPYEQYF.

The chain combines TRBV6-5 with TRBJ1-2; TRBD1 might be the D (5 bases). Trimming pared 6 bases from V and 5 bases from J, leaving 10 bases between. Germline lookup yields CDR1 MNHEY and CDR2 SVGAGI. CDR3 length: 12 residues. The CDR3 here is CASSVDRYGYTF. The CDR3 region has the DNA TGTGCCAGCAGCGTAGACAGATATGGCTACACCTTC.

The chain combines TRBV30 with TRBJ1-2; the D gene is possibly TRBD1 (6 bases). Germline CDR1 and CDR2: GTSNPN and SVGIG (reference sequence). The CDR3 consists of 14 residues. Trimming removed 5 bases from V and 2 bases from J, with 15 bases in between. In DNA form, the CDR3 reads TGTGCCTGGGGAGGAACAGGGATAAACTATGGCTACACCTTC. The encoded protein is CAWGGTGINYGYTF. Combining the CDR3 with reference TRBV30 and TRBJ1-2 gives the whole variable domain SQTIHQWPATLVQPVGSPLSLECTVEGTSNPNLYWYRQAAGRGLQLLFYSVGIGQISSEVPQNLSASRPQDRQFILSSKKLLLSDSGFYLCAWGGTGINYGYTFGSGTRLTVV.

This clone was seen a single time. The chain couples TRBV28 to TRBJ1-1; D unresolved. The CDR3 runs 14 residues. Trimming removed 1 base at V and 1 base at J, with 7 bases between. Per the germline V gene, CDR1 is MDHEN and CDR2 is SYDVKM. Here the CDR3 DNA reads TGTGCCAGCAGTTTATACACGAAGAACACTGAAGCTTTCTTT. Protein product: CASSLYTKNTEAFF.

This clone has only one observation. This chain uses TRBV6-1 with TRBJ1-3; weak D call: TRBD1 (6 bases). Germline CDR1 MNHNS, CDR2 SASEGT. V was clipped by 2 bases and J by 4 bases, with 12 bases between them. The CDR3 extends over 15 amino acids. In nucleotides, the CDR3 is TGTGCCAGCAGTGAACCCGGACAGCGCGGAAACACCATATATTTT. Its protein product is CASSEPGQRGNTIYF.

The V call is TRBV9, the J call TRBJ1-1; D not resolved. The germline V gene encodes CDR1 SGDLS and CDR2 YYNGEE. Trimming pared 0 bases from V and 6 bases from J, leaving 9 bases between. The CDR3 is 13 residues long. DNA for the CDR3: TGTGCCAGCAGCGTAGGAGGTTTCCCTGAAGCTTTCTTT. It yields the protein CASSVGGFPEAFF.

This chain uses TRBV29-1 with TRBJ1-1; 7 positions agree with TRBD1. The CDR3 consists of 13 residues. Trimming cost V 6 bases and J 1 base; bases outside gene matches: 5. From germline, CDR1 is SQVTM and CDR2 ANQGSEA. CDR3 sequence reads: CSVNRGENTEAFF. CDR3 sequence (DNA): TGCAGCGTCAACAGGGGTGAGAACACTGAAGCTTTCTTT. Looking up the rest from reference TRBV29-1 and TRBJ1-1 gives the full variable domain: SAVISQKPSRDICQRGTSLTIQCQVDSQVTMMFWYRQQPGQSLTLIATANQGSEATYESGFVIDKFPISRPNLTFSTLTVSNMSPEDSSIYLCSVNRGENTEAFFGQGTRLTVV.